These 26 T cell receptor beta chains share one sample of origin, sequenced in a study of shared clonotypes between healthy human individuals. The repertoire was sequenced with immunoSEQ multiplex PCR; TCRdb's copy has only in-frame clones and lacks some. This table has about 2.4 million clones, 80% to 95% appearing once. The specimen was naive CD4+ T cells from PBMCs. The sample's subset: CD45RA+ positively selected. The receptors come from a young man in good health. Some clones in this sample may be carry-over from other donors' samples.

This clone has a single count. The V call is TRBV28, the J call TRBJ1-5; no definite D call. Between the trimmed V and J ends, which lost 3 bases and 5 bases, there was a span of 20 bases. This CDR3 has 17 amino acids. Germline V gene data show CDR1 as MDHEN and CDR2 as SYDVKM. CDR3 coding DNA: TGTGCCAGCAGTTTGATACGTAAAATCCTAAGGGATCAGCCCCAGCATTTT. Translated: CASSLIRKILRDQPQHF.

The V gene is TRBV6-1, the J gene TRBJ1-5, with 9 bases identical to TRBD1. The V and J ends lost 3 bases and 6 bases, in that order; junction bases with no gene match: 12. Germline assignment: CDR1 MNHNS and CDR2 SASEGT. This CDR3 region has 17 residues. This CDR3 is CASSDDYRGRWGQPQHF. In nucleotides, the CDR3 is TGTGCCAGCAGTGATGATTACAGGGGGCGATGGGGTCAGCCCCAGCATTTT.

The V call is TRBV21-1, the J call TRBJ1-1; the table's TRBD1 call for D was not verified on the DNA. TRBV21-1 is a recognized pseudogene. CDR3 length equals 15 residues. The CDR3 is CASSKANQGNPEAFF. CDR3 nucleotides: TGTGCCAGCAGCAAAGCGAATCAGGGTAATCCTGAAGCTTTCTTT.

This clone was detected only once. The rearrangement joins TRBV28 to TRBJ2-7; 7 bases match TRBD1. Germline V CDR1 and CDR2: MDHEN, SYDVKM. This CDR3 has 15 residues. Trimming cost V 6 bases and J 2 bases; bases outside gene matches: 10. CDR3 in amino acids: CASSQLGQVTYEQYF. The CDR3 coding sequence is TGTGCCAGCAGCCAACTTGGACAGGTGACCTACGAGCAGTACTTC. The full variable domain, in which reference TRBV28 and TRBJ2-7 provide the parts outside the CDR3, is DVKVTQSSRYLVKRTGEKVFLECVQDMDHENMFWYRQDPGLGLRLIYFSYDVKMKEKGDIPEGYSVSREKKERFSLILESASTNQTSMYLCASSQLGQVTYEQYFGPGTRLTVT.

The gene calls are TRBV28 and TRBJ2-7; 10 bases map to TRBD1. Trimming removed 6 bases from V and 7 bases from J; junction bases left unmatched: 9. This CDR3 has 14 amino acids. Germline CDR1 MDHEN, CDR2 SYDVKM. The CDR3 bases are TGTGCCAGCAGCCCGGGACAGGGGTTATGGGAGCAGTACTTC. Translated: CASSPGQGLWEQYF.

V gene TRBV6-7 combines with J gene TRBJ2-5, with 10 nucleotides matching TRBD1. Near its end, the DNA agrees better with TRBJ2-7, so the J call may be wrong. TRBV6-7 is an open reading frame whose function is uncertain. The length of the CDR3 is 17 residues. The CDR3 nucleotides read TGTGCCAGCAGAACCAAGACAGGGGGCATGGAGTGCTACGAGCAGTACTTC. Translation gives CASRTKTGGMECYEQYF.

This rearrangement joins TRBV19 to TRBJ2-7; 10 nucleotides align to TRBD1. CDR1 is LNHDA and CDR2 is SQIVND in the germline V gene (reference sequence). The CDR3 length is 14 residues. V was clipped by 3 bases and J by 3 bases; unmatched bases: 2. The CDR3 is CASSIDRGLYEQYF. The DNA for the CDR3 is TGTGCCAGTAGTATCGACAGGGGGCTCTACGAGCAGTACTTC.

This clone was observed a single time. V usage is TRBV28 and J usage is TRBJ1-2, with 8 nucleotides matching TRBD1. V lost 4 bases, J lost 4 bases, and 8 bases stayed unmatched. Germline V gene data show CDR1 as MDHEN and CDR2 as SYDVKM. This CDR3 spans 15 amino acids. The CDR3 protein is CASSSQGADFYGYTF. In DNA form, the CDR3 reads TGTGCCAGCAGTTCCCAGGGGGCTGACTTCTATGGCTACACCTTC.

The chain uses TRBV10-3 and TRBJ1-1; D is possibly TRBD1 (5 bases). The germline V gene has CDR1 ENHRY and CDR2 SYGVKD. This CDR3 has 14 residues. Trimming stripped 6 bases from V and 7 bases from J, with 18 bases between. The CDR3 DNA is TGTGCCATCAGCGAATCGGGGGGGTCCCTTGAAGCTTTCTTT. Its protein is CAISESGGSLEAFF.

The J gene is TRBJ1-2, the V gene TRBV7-8; the match to TRBD1 covers 7 bases. V shed 6 bases, J shed 1 base, and the junction held 2 bases outside the gene matches. This CDR3 region has 13 residues. Germline V gene lookup returns CDR1 SGHVS and CDR2 FQNEAQ. As DNA, the CDR3 is TGTGCCAGCAGACAGGGGATTAACTATGGCTACACCTTC. It yields the protein CASRQGINYGYTF.

The V and J genes are TRBV7-2 and TRBJ2-5; D is possibly TRBD1 or TRBD2 (5 bases each). There are 14 residues in the CDR3. Germline CDR1 and CDR2: SGHTA and FQGNSA. The ends were cut back, 4 bases at V and 5 bases at J, with 14 bases in the middle. The CDR3 spells CASSSQRGLETQYF. The CDR3, as DNA: TGTGCCAGCAGCTCCCAACGGGGCTTGGAGACCCAGTACTTC.

The V and J genes are TRBV6-1 and TRBJ2-1; a possible D gene is TRBD1 (5 bases). V lost 4 bases and J lost 0, with 13 bases in between. This CDR3 is 16 amino acids long. Germline loops: CDR1 MNHNS, CDR2 SASEGT. This chain's CDR3 is CASSGQGVISYNEQFF. The DNA for the CDR3 is TGTGCCAGCAGTGGCCAGGGCGTGATCTCCTACAATGAGCAGTTCTTC.

This chain uses TRBV2 with TRBJ1-1, with D hard to call. The CDR3 totals 14 residues. The germline V gene encodes CDR1 SNHLY and CDR2 FYNNEI. Trimming removed 4 bases at V and 0 bases at J, with 9 bases between. The CDR3, as DNA: TGTGCCAGCAGTGGGGTACTTTTGAACACTGAAGCTTTCTTT. This translates into CASSGVLLNTEAFF.

J is TRBJ2-2 and V is TRBV5-1, with 7 bases that match TRBD2. The CDR3 extends over 16 amino acids. The V gene end was trimmed by 3 bases and the J gene end by 0 bases; junction bases not matched to a gene: 5. The germline gives CDR1 SGHRS, CDR2 YFSETQ. CDR3 sequence: CASSWRETTNTGELFF. CDR3 nucleotides: TGCGCCAGCAGCTGGCGGGAGACTACGAACACCGGGGAGCTGTTTTTT.

The chain uses TRBV9 and TRBJ2-1, with 15 positions matching TRBD2. J was trimmed by 8 bases and V by 4 bases; bases with no gene match: 7. The germline V gene has CDR1 SGDLS and CDR2 YYNGEE. This CDR3 comprises 16 residues. For the CDR3, the DNA is TGTGCCAGCAGCCTCCCGGGACTAGCGGGGGGCGATGAGCAGTTCTTC. Amino acid sequence: CASSLPGLAGGDEQFF. Full variable domain (remainder filled in from reference TRBV9 and TRBJ2-1): DSGVTQTPKHLITATGQRVTLRCSPRSGDLSVYWYQQSLDQGLQFLIQYYNGEERAKGNILERFSAQQFPDLHSELNLSSLELGDSALYFCASSLPGLAGGDEQFFGPGTRLTVL.

This clone showed up just a few times. The rearrangement joins TRBV6-6 to TRBJ1-5, with a tentative D call TRBD1 (5 bases). Looked up from germline, CDR1 is MNHNY and CDR2 is SVGAGI (reference sequence). Trimming stripped 1 base from V and 7 bases from J, with 14 bases between. The CDR3 contains 15 residues. The CDR3 sequence: CASSYFEGLGQPQHF. The CDR3 DNA reads as TGTGCCAGCAGTTACTTCGAGGGGCTGGGACAGCCCCAGCATTTT.

The gene calls are TRBV14 and TRBJ1-3; D uncertain. V lost 3 bases and J lost 2, with 17 bases in between. Germline-derived CDR1 and CDR2 are SGHDN and FVKESK. CDR3 length equals 17 residues. The CDR3 coding sequence is TGTGCCAGCAGCCACCGGGCCGAGAGATTCGCTGGAAACACCATATATTTT. The encoded protein is CASSHRAERFAGNTIYF.

Concerning this clone: Different DNA sequences within this sample yield the same CDR3. The rearrangement links TRBV28 to TRBJ2-2, with D possibly TRBD1 on 5 matching bases. Germline CDR1 reads MDHEN; CDR2 reads SYDVKM. Trimming pared 6 bases from V and 3 bases from J, leaving 11 bases between. The CDR3 covers 14 residues. CDR3 DNA: TGTGCCAGCAGGACAACAGGTCACACCGGGGAGCTGTTTTTT. This sequence encodes CASRTTGHTGELFF.

The rearrangement joins TRBV18 to TRBJ1-1, with TRBD1 matching over 8 bases. The length of the CDR3 is 18 residues. V lost 2 bases and J lost 0; bases outside the gene matches: 11. The germline gives CDR1 KGHSH, CDR2 LQKENI. The CDR3 reads CASSPMRLGQGMNTEAFF. The CDR3 coding sequence is TGTGCCAGCTCACCAATGCGGTTAGGACAGGGCATGAACACTGAAGCTTTCTTT.

V gene TRBV28 combines with J gene TRBJ2-5, with 8 positions matching TRBD2. The V gene's germline CDR1 is MDHEN and CDR2 SYDVKM. CDR3 length: 16 residues. V dropped 5 bases and J dropped 3; count of bases not matched to a gene: 11. In nucleotides, the CDR3 is TGTGCCAGCAGTCAATTCGTTTGGCGGGGGGAAGAGACCCAGTACTTC. Protein product: CASSQFVWRGEETQYF. The full variable domain, rest sourced from reference TRBV28 and TRBJ2-5, is DVKVTQSSRYLVKRTGEKVFLECVQDMDHENMFWYRQDPGLGLRLIYFSYDVKMKEKGDIPEGYSVSREKKERFSLILESASTNQTSMYLCASSQFVWRGEETQYFGPGTRLLVL.

This rearrangement joins TRBV19 to TRBJ1-4; the D is unclear. In germline, CDR1 is LNHDA, CDR2 SQIVND (reference sequence). CDR3 length: 14 residues. The germline V and J ends were trimmed by 4 bases and 7 bases, with 13 bases remaining between them. The CDR3 loop is CASSTRIGREKLFF. CDR3 DNA sequence: TGTGCCAGTAGTACCCGGATAGGGCGTGAAAAACTGTTTTTT.

The rearrangement joins TRBV11-2 to TRBJ2-5; TRBD2 is a possible D gene (6 bases). CDR1 is SGHAT and CDR2 is FQNNGV in the germline V gene. Trimming cost V 5 bases and J 9 bases, with 16 bases left between them. This CDR3 region has 13 residues. CDR3 loop: CASSQAGQLAQYF. DNA of the CDR3: TGTGCCAGCAGCCAAGCGGGCCAATTGGCCCAGTACTTC.

The chain has TRBV6-5 and TRBJ2-6, with unresolved D. The CDR3 extends over 15 amino acids. Trimming pared 8 bases from V and 0 bases from J, leaving 11 bases between. Germline V lookup: CDR1 MNHEY, CDR2 SVGAGI. CDR3 residues: CASGLTGSGANVLTF. The CDR3 DNA follows: TGTGCCAGCGGATTGACGGGCTCTGGGGCCAACGTCCTGACTTTC.

A few counts support this clone. This chain uses TRBV9 with TRBJ1-3; 7 bases line up with TRBD1. V lost 5 bases, J lost 3 bases, and 5 bases stayed unmatched. Germline V gene data show CDR1 as SGDLS and CDR2 as YYNGEE. The CDR3 sequence is 14 residues long. The CDR3 DNA sequence: TGTGCCAGCAGTGATGGGACAGATGGAAACACCATATATTTT. This sequence encodes CASSDGTDGNTIYF.

The rearrangement links TRBV21-1 to TRBJ2-4; the table's D call TRBD1 went unverified against the DNA. TRBV21-1 is deemed a pseudogene. The CDR3 is 17 amino acids. The CDR3 sequence: CASSHQRQVLAKNIQYF. The DNA of the CDR3 is TGTGCCAGCAGCCATCAACGGCAGGTGTTAGCCAAAAACATTCAGTACTTC.

The rearrangement links TRBV6-1 to TRBJ1-5; no reliable D call. The length of the CDR3 is 15 residues. From germline, CDR1 is MNHNS and CDR2 SASEGT. V was clipped by 4 bases and J by 3 bases, with 13 bases between them. The CDR3 here is CASSARVRPNQPQHF. The CDR3 DNA sequence: TGTGCCAGCAGTGCCCGGGTCAGGCCCAATCAGCCCCAGCATTTT.